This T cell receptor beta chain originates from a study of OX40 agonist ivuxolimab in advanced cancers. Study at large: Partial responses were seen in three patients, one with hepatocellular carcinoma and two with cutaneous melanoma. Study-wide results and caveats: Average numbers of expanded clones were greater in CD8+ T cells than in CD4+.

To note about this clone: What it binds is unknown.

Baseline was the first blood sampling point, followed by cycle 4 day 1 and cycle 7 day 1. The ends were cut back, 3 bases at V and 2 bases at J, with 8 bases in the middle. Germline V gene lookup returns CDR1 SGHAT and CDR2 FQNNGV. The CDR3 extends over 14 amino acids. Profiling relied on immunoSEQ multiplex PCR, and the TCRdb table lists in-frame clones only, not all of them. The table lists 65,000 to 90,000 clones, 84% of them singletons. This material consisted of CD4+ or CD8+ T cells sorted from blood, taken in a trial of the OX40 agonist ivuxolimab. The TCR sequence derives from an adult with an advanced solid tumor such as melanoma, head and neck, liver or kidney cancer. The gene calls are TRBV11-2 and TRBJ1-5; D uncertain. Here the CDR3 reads CASSLGPGNQPQHF. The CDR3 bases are TGTGCCAGCAGCTTGGGTCCGGGCAATCAGCCCCAGCATTTT.